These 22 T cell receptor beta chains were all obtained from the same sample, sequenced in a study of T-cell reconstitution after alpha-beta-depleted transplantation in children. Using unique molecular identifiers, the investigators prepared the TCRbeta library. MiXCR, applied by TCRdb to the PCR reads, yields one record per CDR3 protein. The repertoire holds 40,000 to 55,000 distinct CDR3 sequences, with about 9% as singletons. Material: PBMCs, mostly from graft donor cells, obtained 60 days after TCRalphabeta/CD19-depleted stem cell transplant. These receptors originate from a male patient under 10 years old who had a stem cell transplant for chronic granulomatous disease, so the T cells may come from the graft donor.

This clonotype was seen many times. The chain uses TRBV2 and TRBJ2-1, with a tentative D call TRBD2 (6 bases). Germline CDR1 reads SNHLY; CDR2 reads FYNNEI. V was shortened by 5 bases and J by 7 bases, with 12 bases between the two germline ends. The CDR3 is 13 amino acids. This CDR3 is CASSRTGVNEQFF. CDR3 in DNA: TGTGCCAGCAGTCGAACGGGAGTTAATGAGCAGTTCTTC.

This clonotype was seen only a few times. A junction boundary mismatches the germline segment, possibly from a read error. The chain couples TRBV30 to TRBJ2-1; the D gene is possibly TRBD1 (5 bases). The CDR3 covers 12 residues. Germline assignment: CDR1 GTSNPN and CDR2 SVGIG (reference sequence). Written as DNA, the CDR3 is TGTGCCTGGGCGATTGGACACAACGAGCAGTTCTTC. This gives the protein CAWAIGHNEQFF. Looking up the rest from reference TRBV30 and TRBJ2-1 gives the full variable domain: SQTIHQWPATLVQPVGSPLSLECTVEGTSNPNLYWYRQAAGRGLQLLFYSVGIGQISSEVPQNLSASRPQDRQFILSSKKLLLSDSGFYLCAWAIGHNEQFFGPGTRLTVL.

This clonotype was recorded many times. The chain's CDR3 is CASSLVIANFYEQYF. DNA for the CDR3: TGTGCCAGCAGTTTAGTCATTGCTAACTTCTACGAGCAGTACTTC. The chain has TRBV12-3 or TRBV12-4 and TRBJ2-7, with D unclear. Trimming stripped 1 base from V and 3 bases from J, with 13 bases between. This CDR3 region has 15 residues.

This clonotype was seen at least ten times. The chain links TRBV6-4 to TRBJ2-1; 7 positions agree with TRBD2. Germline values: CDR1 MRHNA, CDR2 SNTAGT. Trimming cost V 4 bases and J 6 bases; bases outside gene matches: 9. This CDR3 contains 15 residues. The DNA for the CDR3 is TGTGCCAGCAGTGTTGCGGGGGAGGGAGGCAATGAGCAGTTCTTC. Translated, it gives CASSVAGEGGNEQFF.

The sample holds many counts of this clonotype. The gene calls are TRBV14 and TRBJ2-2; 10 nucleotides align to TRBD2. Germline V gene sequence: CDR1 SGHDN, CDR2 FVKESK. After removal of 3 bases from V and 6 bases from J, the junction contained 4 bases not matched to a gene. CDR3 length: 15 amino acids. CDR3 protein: CASSQLAGVAGELFF. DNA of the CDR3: TGTGCCAGCAGCCAGCTAGCGGGAGTTGCCGGGGAGCTGTTTTTT.

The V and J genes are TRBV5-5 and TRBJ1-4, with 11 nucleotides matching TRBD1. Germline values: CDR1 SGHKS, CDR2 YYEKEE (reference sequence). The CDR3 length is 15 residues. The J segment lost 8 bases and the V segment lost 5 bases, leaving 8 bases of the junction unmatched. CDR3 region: CASRTHGTGGEKLFF. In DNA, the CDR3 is TGTGCCAGCAGGACACACGGGACAGGGGGAGAAAAACTGTTTTTT.

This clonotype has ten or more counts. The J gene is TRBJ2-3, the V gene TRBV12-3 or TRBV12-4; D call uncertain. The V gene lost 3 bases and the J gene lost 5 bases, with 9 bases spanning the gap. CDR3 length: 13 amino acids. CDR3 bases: TGTGCCAGCAGTTTTCTCCGGTTAGATACGCAGTATTTT. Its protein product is CASSFLRLDTQYF.

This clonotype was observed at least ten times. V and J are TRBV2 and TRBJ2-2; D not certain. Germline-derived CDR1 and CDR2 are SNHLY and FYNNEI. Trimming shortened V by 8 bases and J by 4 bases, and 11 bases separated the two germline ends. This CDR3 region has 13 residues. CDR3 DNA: TGTGCCAGCTCACGAGTCCGCACCGGGGAGCTGTTTTTT. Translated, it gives CASSRVRTGELFF.

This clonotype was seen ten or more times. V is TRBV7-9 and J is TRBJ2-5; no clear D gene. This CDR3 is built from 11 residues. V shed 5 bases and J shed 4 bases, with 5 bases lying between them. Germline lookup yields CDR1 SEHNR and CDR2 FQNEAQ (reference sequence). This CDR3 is CASSPGETQYF. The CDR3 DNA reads TGTGCCAGCAGCCCTGGAGAGACCCAGTACTTC.

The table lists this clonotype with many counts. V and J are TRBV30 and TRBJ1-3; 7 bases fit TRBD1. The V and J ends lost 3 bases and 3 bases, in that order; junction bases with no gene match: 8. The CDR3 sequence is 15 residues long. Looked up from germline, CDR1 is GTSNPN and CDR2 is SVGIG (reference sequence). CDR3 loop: CAWRAYRGGGNTIYF. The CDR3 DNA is TGTGCCTGGAGGGCATACAGGGGAGGTGGAAACACCATATATTTT.

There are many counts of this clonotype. Here the CDR3 DNA reads TGCAGTGCTTTGGGGACAGAGGCAAGAATCTCCTATAATTCACCCCTCCACTTT. Its protein product is CSALGTEARISYNSPLHF. This chain uses TRBV20-1 with TRBJ1-6, with TRBD1 matching 7 bases. Germline loops: CDR1 DFQATT, CDR2 SNEGSKA (reference sequence). The trim removed 5 bases at V and 0 bases at J, leaving 13 bases unmatched. The CDR3 covers 18 residues.

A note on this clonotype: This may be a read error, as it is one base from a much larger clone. CDR3 residues: CASRLTGVVTEAFF. CDR3 DNA sequence: TGCGCCAGCAGATTGACAGGGGTGGTCACTGAAGCTTTCTTT. This chain connects TRBV4-3 to TRBJ1-1; 8 bases align to TRBD1. The CDR3 extends over 14 amino acids. The junction had 7 bases not matched to a gene; V was cut back by 6 bases and J by 4 bases. CDR1 and CDR2 (germline): LGHNA, YSLEER.

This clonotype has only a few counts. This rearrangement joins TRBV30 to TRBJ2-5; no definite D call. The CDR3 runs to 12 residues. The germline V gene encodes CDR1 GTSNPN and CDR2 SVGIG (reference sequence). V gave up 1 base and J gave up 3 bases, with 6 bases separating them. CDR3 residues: CAWSAGEETQYF. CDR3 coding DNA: TGTGCCTGGAGTGCTGGGGAAGAGACCCAGTACTTC. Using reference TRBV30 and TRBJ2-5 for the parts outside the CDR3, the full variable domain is SQTIHQWPATLVQPVGSPLSLECTVEGTSNPNLYWYRQAAGRGLQLLFYSVGIGQISSEVPQNLSASRPQDRQFILSSKKLLLSDSGFYLCAWSAGEETQYFGPGTRLLVL.

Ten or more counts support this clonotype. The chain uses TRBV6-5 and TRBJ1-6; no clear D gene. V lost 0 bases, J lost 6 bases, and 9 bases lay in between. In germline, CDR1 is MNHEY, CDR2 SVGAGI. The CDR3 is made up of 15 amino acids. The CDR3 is CASSYSRRVNSPLHF. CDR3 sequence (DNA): TGTGCCAGCAGTTACTCCCGGCGGGTTAATTCACCCCTCCACTTT.

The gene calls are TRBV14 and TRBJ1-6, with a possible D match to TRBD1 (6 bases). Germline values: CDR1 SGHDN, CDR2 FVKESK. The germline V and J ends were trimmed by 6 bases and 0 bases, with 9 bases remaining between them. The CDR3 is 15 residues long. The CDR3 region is CASRDRNSYNSPLHF. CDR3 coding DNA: TGTGCCAGCAGGGACAGAAACTCCTATAATTCACCCCTCCACTTT.

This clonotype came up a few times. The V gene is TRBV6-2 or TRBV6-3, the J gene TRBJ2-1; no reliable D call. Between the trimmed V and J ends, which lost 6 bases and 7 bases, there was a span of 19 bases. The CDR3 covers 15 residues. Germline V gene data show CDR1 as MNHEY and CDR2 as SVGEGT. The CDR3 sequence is CASRPLGVGRNEQFF. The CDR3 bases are TGTGCCAGCAGACCGCTTGGGGTAGGACGTAATGAGCAGTTCTTC.

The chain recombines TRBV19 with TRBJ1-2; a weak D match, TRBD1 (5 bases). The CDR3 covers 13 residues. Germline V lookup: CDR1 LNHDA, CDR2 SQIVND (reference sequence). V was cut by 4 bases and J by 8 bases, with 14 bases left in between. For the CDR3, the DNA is TGTGCCAGTAGTACTCAGGGTACAAGCGGCTACACCTTC. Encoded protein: CASSTQGTSGYTF.

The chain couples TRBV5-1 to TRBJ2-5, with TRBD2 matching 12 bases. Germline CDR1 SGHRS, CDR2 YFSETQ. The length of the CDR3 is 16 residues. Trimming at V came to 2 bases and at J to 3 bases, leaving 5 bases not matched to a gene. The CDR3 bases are TGCGCCAGCAGCTTTTCCCTAGCGGGAGGGAAAGAGACCCAGTACTTC. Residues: CASSFSLAGGKETQYF.

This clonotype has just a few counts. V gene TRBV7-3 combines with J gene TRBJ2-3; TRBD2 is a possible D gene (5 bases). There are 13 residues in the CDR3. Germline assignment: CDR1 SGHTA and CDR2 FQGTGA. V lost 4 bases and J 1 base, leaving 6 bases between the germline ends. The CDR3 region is CASSSDCTDTQYF. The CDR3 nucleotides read TGTGCCAGCAGCTCGGACTGCACAGATACGCAGTATTTT. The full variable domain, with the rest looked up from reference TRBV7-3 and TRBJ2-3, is GAGVSQTPSNKVTEKGKYVELRCDPISGHTALYWYRQSLGQGPEFLIYFQGTGAADDSGLPNDRFFAVRPEGSVSTLKIQRTERGDSAVYLCASSSDCTDTQYFGPGTRLTVL.

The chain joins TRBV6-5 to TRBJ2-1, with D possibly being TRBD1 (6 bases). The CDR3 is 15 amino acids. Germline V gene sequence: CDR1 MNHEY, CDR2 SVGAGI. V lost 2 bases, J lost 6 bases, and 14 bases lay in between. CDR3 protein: CASSYHRVSANEQFF. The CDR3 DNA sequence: TGTGCCAGCAGTTACCACAGGGTATCAGCCAATGAGCAGTTCTTC.

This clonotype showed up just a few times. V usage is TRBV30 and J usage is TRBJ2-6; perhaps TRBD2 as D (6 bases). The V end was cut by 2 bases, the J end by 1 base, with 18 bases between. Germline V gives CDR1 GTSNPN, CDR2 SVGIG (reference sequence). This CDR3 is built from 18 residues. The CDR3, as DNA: TGTGCCTGGAGTATATGGAGGGGCCGACCTTCTGGGGCCAACGTCCTGACTTTC. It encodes CAWSIWRGRPSGANVLTF.

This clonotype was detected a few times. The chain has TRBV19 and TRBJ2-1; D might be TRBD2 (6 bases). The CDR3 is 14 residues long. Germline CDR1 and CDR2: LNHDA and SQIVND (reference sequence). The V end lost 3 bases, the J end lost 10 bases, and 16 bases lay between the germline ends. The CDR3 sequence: CASSIGAPRGEQFF. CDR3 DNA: TGTGCCAGTAGTATTGGGGCACCTCGGGGGGAGCAGTTCTTC.